The 21 T cell receptor beta chains in this list originate from one sample, sequenced in a study of cytomegalovirus exposure and HLA in healthy donors. The PCR had 60 Vbeta and 13 Jbeta primers. Assay used: immunoSEQ multiplex PCR; TCRdb lists only in-frame clones, some missing. The table records around 96,000 clones, about 75% of them present only once. Sequenced: PBMCs. Receptors were obtained from a man aged 30 to 39 in good health and CMV-seropositive.

The V gene is TRBV7-8, the J gene TRBJ2-1; 8 bases match TRBD1. V dropped 1 base and J dropped 13; count of bases not matched to a gene: 3. Germline V lookup: CDR1 SGHVS, CDR2 FQNEAQ. This CDR3 is built from 12 residues. CDR3: CASSLVGTGQFF. The DNA of the CDR3 is TGTGCCAGCAGCTTAGTGGGGACAGGACAGTTCTTC.

J is TRBJ2-7 and V is TRBV30; 7 nucleotides line up with TRBD2. With V trimmed by 1 base and J by 0 bases, 3 bases remained unmatched. The CDR3 extends over 14 amino acids. Germline values: CDR1 GTSNPN, CDR2 SVGIG (reference sequence). In nucleotides, the CDR3 is TGTGCCTGGAGTGCGGGGGGTTCCTCCTACGAGCAGTACTTC. Its translation is CAWSAGGSSYEQYF.

The chain links TRBV28 to TRBJ1-6; the D gene is possibly TRBD1 (6 bases). Germline lookup yields CDR1 MDHEN and CDR2 SYDVKM. V lost 6 bases and J lost 0, with 18 bases in between. The CDR3 has 18 residues. The CDR3 protein is CASSRGGLLSSYNSPLHF. CDR3 DNA: TGTGCCAGCAGCCGTGGGGGCCTCTTGAGCTCCTATAATTCACCCCTCCACTTT.

The J gene is TRBJ2-2, the V gene TRBV4-2; 12 nucleotides line up with TRBD2. The J segment lost 4 bases and the V segment lost 4 bases, leaving 10 bases of the junction unmatched. This CDR3 has 18 residues. Germline V gene data show CDR1 as LGHNA and CDR2 as YNFKEQ. CDR3 coding DNA: TGTGCCAGCAGCCCAGGACTAGCGGGGACCCTAAGCACCGGGGAGCTGTTTTTT. As protein: CASSPGLAGTLSTGELFF.

The V call is TRBV6-5, the J call TRBJ2-1, with 9 bases aligning to TRBD2. Germline CDR1 reads MNHEY; CDR2 reads SVGAGI. The CDR3 totals 16 residues. J lost 2 bases, V lost 1 base, and 3 bases had no gene match. This CDR3 reads CASSYWLAGPYNEQFF. In DNA, the CDR3 is TGTGCCAGCAGTTACTGGCTAGCGGGGCCCTACAATGAGCAGTTCTTC.

V usage is TRBV4-1 and J usage is TRBJ1-1; 7 nucleotides line up with TRBD1. This CDR3 has 15 amino acids. The germline gives CDR1 MGHRA, CDR2 YSYEKL. The V and J ends lost 1 base and 1 base, in that order; junction bases with no gene match: 3. The CDR3 DNA is TGCGCCAGCAGCCAAGGACAGGGACCGAACACTGAAGCTTTCTTT. This encodes CASSQGQGPNTEAFF.

The V and J genes are TRBV7-2 and TRBJ2-3; 7 positions match TRBD1. This CDR3 contains 16 residues. Looked up from germline, CDR1 is SGHTA and CDR2 is FQGNSA. With V trimmed by 1 base and J by 4 bases, 8 bases remained unmatched. Here the CDR3 DNA reads TGTGCCAGCAGCTTAGGCGGCAGGGGGTCCTCAGATACGCAGTATTTT. This gives the protein CASSLGGRGSSDTQYF. Using reference TRBV7-2 and TRBJ2-3 for the parts outside the CDR3, the full variable domain is GAGVSQSPSNKVTEKGKDVELRCDPISGHTALYWYRQSLGQGLEFLIYFQGNSAPDKSGLPSDRFSAERTGGSVSTLTIQRTQQEDSAVYLCASSLGGRGSSDTQYFGPGTRLTVL.

The CDR3 region is CSAINSYEQYF. CDR3 nucleotide sequence: TGCAGTGCTATTAACTCCTACGAGCAGTACTTC. The chain couples TRBV20-1 to TRBJ2-7; D unclear. Germline V gives CDR1 DFQATT, CDR2 SNEGSKA (reference sequence). The CDR3 covers 11 residues. V lost 4 bases to trimming and J lost 0 bases, with 4 bases between them.

V gene TRBV7-2 combines with J gene TRBJ2-5; TRBD1 matches at 7 bases. The J call is in doubt because the DNA end fits TRBJ2-7 better. Germline CDR1 SGHTA, CDR2 FQGNSA. The CDR3 contains 17 residues. This CDR3 reads CASSLAQGTDKPYEQYF. Written as DNA, the CDR3 is TGTGCCAGCAGCTTAGCGCAGGGGACAGATAAACCCTACGAGCAGTACTTC.

The V call is TRBV9, the J call TRBJ2-2; possible D gene TRBD2, 5 bases. Trimming shortened V by 2 bases and J by 0 bases, and 11 bases separated the two germline ends. The CDR3 length is 16 residues. Germline V lookup: CDR1 SGDLS, CDR2 YYNGEE. CDR3 residues: CASSVTAGPNTGELFF. The CDR3 coding sequence is TGTGCCAGCAGCGTTACCGCGGGCCCGAACACCGGGGAGCTGTTTTTT.

The chain's CDR3 is CAWSVPGQGALGAFF. The CDR3 nucleotides are TGTGCCTGGAGTGTACCGGGACAGGGGGCCTTAGGAGCTTTCTTT. The chain links TRBV30 to TRBJ1-1, with TRBD1 matching 12 bases. J was trimmed by 10 bases and V by 0 bases; bases with no gene match: 9. From germline, CDR1 is GTSNPN and CDR2 SVGIG (reference sequence). There are 15 residues in the CDR3.

V and J are TRBV5-1 and TRBJ2-1; 8 bases map to TRBD1. Unmatched junction bases numbered 9, after V lost 3 bases and J lost 10 bases. The CDR3 runs to 14 residues. CDR1 and CDR2 from the germline V gene are SGHRS and YFSETQ. CDR3 region: CASSSFLTGDEQFF. CDR3 nucleotides: TGCGCCAGCAGCTCATTTTTGACAGGGGACGAGCAGTTCTTC.

At least ten counts were recorded for this clone. The J gene is TRBJ2-7, the V gene TRBV7-9, with 8 bases lining up with TRBD2. The CDR3 consists of 15 residues. Per germline, CDR1 SEHNR and CDR2 FQNEAQ (reference sequence). J lost 2 bases, V lost 5 bases, and 8 bases had no gene match. CDR3 sequence: CASSRYGLAAYEQYF. CDR3 nucleotide sequence: TGTGCCAGCAGCCGATATGGACTAGCAGCCTACGAGCAGTACTTC.

Points on this clone: One junction end disagrees with the germline gene, perhaps due to a read error. V is TRBV7-9 and J is TRBJ2-3, with 7 bases aligning to TRBD1. Germline CDR1 reads SEHNR; CDR2 reads FQNEAQ (reference sequence). CDR3 length: 14 amino acids. The CDR3 protein is CSSSPPGQTDTQYF. The CDR3, as DNA: TGTTCCAGCAGCCCTCCGGGACAGACAGATACGCAGTATTTT. The variable domain in full, with the rest retrieved from reference TRBV7-9 and TRBJ2-3, is DTGVSQNPRHKITKRGQNVTFRCDPISEHNRLYWYRQTLGQGPEFLTYFQNEAQLEKSRLLSDRFSAERPKGSFSTLEIQRTEQGDSAMYLCSSSPPGQTDTQYFGPGTRLTVL.

This sequence joins TRBV14 and TRBJ2-7; D remains unclear. The length of the CDR3 is 16 residues. The germline V gene encodes CDR1 SGHDN and CDR2 FVKESK. Trimming removed 4 bases from V and 2 bases from J, with 18 bases in between. DNA of the CDR3: TGTGCCAGCAGCCCCCCATTGGGCATCCCACCCTACGAGCAGTACTTC. Encoded protein: CASSPPLGIPPYEQYF.

This clone was counted only a few times. The gene calls are TRBV7-9 and TRBJ1-5, with 9 bases aligning to TRBD1. The J segment lost 2 bases and the V segment lost 10 bases, leaving 6 bases of the junction unmatched. The CDR3 sequence is 14 residues long. The germline V gene encodes CDR1 SEHNR and CDR2 FQNEAQ (reference sequence). The CDR3 here is CATTGQGRNQPQHF. CDR3 DNA: TGTGCCACCACGGGACAGGGTCGCAATCAGCCCCAGCATTTT.

V is TRBV18 and J is TRBJ2-5; perhaps TRBD1 as D (5 bases). V lost 6 bases to trimming and J lost 0 bases, with 11 bases between them. This CDR3 contains 14 residues. The germline gives CDR1 KGHSH, CDR2 LQKENI. The DNA for the CDR3 is TGTGCCAGCTCCCTTACAGGTTACCAAGAGACCCAGTACTTC. Protein: CASSLTGYQETQYF. Full variable domain (missing parts from reference TRBV18 and TRBJ2-5): NAGVMQNPRHLVRRRGQEARLRCSPMKGHSHVYWYRQLPEEGLKFMVYLQKENIIDESGMPKERFSAEFPKEGPSILRIQQVVRGDSAAYFCASSLTGYQETQYFGPGTRLLVL.

The chain has TRBV18 and TRBJ2-5; D remains unclear. The CDR3 contains 12 residues. Germline V gives CDR1 KGHSH, CDR2 LQKENI. V gave up 0 bases and J gave up 6 bases, with 5 bases separating them. CDR3 DNA sequence: TGTGCCAGCTCACCACCTGGGCAGACCCAGTACTTC. It encodes CASSPPGQTQYF.

The chain uses TRBV7-9 and TRBJ2-7, with 9 bases that match TRBD1. Germline CDR1 and CDR2: SEHNR and FQNEAQ (reference sequence). The V gene end was trimmed by 5 bases and the J gene end by 6 bases; junction bases not matched to a gene: 14. CDR3 length equals 16 residues. This CDR3 reads CASSHTPGQGPGEQYF. As DNA, the CDR3 is TGTGCCAGCAGCCACACCCCGGGACAGGGTCCAGGCGAGCAGTACTTC. Full variable domain (rest looked up from reference TRBV7-9 and TRBJ2-7): DTGVSQNPRHKITKRGQNVTFRCDPISEHNRLYWYRQTLGQGPEFLTYFQNEAQLEKSRLLSDRFSAERPKGSFSTLEIQRTEQGDSAMYLCASSHTPGQGPGEQYFGPGTRLTVT.

The chain combines TRBV30 with TRBJ1-5; D is unresolved. Germline CDR1 reads GTSNPN; CDR2 reads SVGIG (reference sequence). The V end lost 3 bases, the J end lost 2 bases, and 11 bases lay between the germline ends. The CDR3 has 14 amino acids. The CDR3 nucleotides read TGTGCCTGGAGCCGGTACCAGGGCAATCAGCCCCAGCATTTT. Protein product: CAWSRYQGNQPQHF.

The chain couples TRBV4-1 to TRBJ1-6, with 9 bases identical to TRBD1. From germline, CDR1 is MGHRA and CDR2 YSYEKL. The CDR3 totals 16 residues. The V and J ends lost 4 bases and 9 bases, in that order; junction bases with no gene match: 10. CDR3 in amino acids: CASSPATGGMGSPLHF. DNA for the CDR3: TGCGCCAGCAGCCCAGCGACAGGGGGTATGGGTTCACCCCTCCACTTT.